The TCR beta chain described here comes from a study of blood T cells in healthy people across ages. This CDR3 contains 14 residues. V dropped 5 bases and J dropped 7; count of bases not matched to a gene: 7. Sample-barcoded 5' priming and a J-beta primer mix drove a second PCR of roughly 6 to 12 cycles. One entry per CDR3 protein, called by TCRdb with MiXCR from the 5' RACE reads. This table has 1.5 million to 1.9 million distinct CDR3 sequences, around 40% appearing once. The rearrangement uses TRBV12-3 or TRBV12-4 and TRBJ1-5; 8 nucleotides line up with TRBD1. Sequencing used blood. The source of this sequence is a woman between 18 and 30 years old in good health. The CDR3 loop reads CASSPGQDPQPQHF. CDR3 DNA: TGTGCCAGCAGTCCGGGACAGGACCCCCAGCCCCAGCATTTT.